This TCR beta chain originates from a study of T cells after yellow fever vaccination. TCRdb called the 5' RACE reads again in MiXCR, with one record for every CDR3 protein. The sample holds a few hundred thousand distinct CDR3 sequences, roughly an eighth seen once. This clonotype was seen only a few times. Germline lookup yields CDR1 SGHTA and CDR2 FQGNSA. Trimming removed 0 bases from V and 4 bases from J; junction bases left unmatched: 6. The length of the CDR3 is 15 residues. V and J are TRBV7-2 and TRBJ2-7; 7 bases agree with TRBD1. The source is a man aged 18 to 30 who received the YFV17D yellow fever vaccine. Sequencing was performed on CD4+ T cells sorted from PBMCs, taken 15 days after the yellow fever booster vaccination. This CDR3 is CASSLAQGTEYEQYV. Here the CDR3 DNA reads TGTGCCAGCAGCTTAGCGCAGGGGACAGAGTACGAGCAGTACGTC.